One and the same sample provided the 9 T cell receptor beta chains below, sequenced in a study of T-cell memory formation after mild COVID-19. TCRdb used MiXCR to reprocess the 5' RACE reads, holding one entry per CDR3 protein. The sample consists of about 340,000 distinct CDR3 sequences, 20% to 25% of them appearing once. Sequences were obtained from PBMCs or a T cell subset sorted from them (not recorded which). These receptor sequences come from a man aged 18 to 30 who had mild COVID-19 (a few samples of this study predate the infection). Cell type and time point are not known.

This clonotype was counted only a few times. The chain has TRBV7-2 and TRBJ2-3; 8 positions agree with TRBD1. The CDR3 covers 15 residues. Unmatched junction bases numbered 4, after V lost 3 bases and J lost 2 bases. Germline V gene data show CDR1 as SGHTA and CDR2 as FQGNSA. In nucleotides, the CDR3 is TGTGCCAGCAGCTTCCGGGACAGGTTCACAGATACGCAGTATTTT. Protein product: CASSFRDRFTDTQYF. The full variable domain, completed using reference TRBV7-2 and TRBJ2-3, is GAGVSQSPSNKVTEKGKDVELRCDPISGHTALYWYRQSLGQGLEFLIYFQGNSAPDKSGLPSDRFSAERTGGSVSTLTIQRTQQEDSAVYLCASSFRDRFTDTQYFGPGTRLTVL.

This clonotype came up a few times. The rearrangement uses TRBV7-2 and TRBJ2-7; TRBD2 aligns across 10 bases. The CDR3 has 13 amino acids. V was clipped by 4 bases and J by 4 bases; unmatched bases: 1. The germline V gene encodes CDR1 SGHTA and CDR2 FQGNSA. CDR3 nucleotides: TGTGCCAGCAGCTCACTAGCGGGGTACGAGCAGTACGTC. Amino acids: CASSSLAGYEQYV.

The rearrangement joins TRBV11-2 to TRBJ2-2, with D uncertain. The CDR3 spans 18 residues. V was cut by 2 bases and J by 2 bases, with 18 bases left in between. Germline V gene sequence: CDR1 SGHAT, CDR2 FQNNGV. The CDR3 nucleotides read TGTGCCAGCAGCTTATTCAGAGGCCTCGCTATTAACACCGGGGAGCTGTTTTTT. Its protein is CASSLFRGLAINTGELFF.

This clonotype was picked up a small number of times. V usage is TRBV7-9 and J usage is TRBJ1-2; the D is unclear. In germline, CDR1 is SEHNR, CDR2 FQNEAQ (reference sequence). This CDR3 comprises 12 residues. V was shortened by 7 bases and J by 8 bases, with 14 bases between the two germline ends. In DNA, the CDR3 is TGTGCCAGCACAGCCGGGTCCACAGGCTACACCTTC. Translated, it gives CASTAGSTGYTF.

This clonotype came up a few times. The gene calls are TRBV11-1 and TRBJ2-1; D assignment may be TRBD1 or TRBD2 (5 bases each). This CDR3 spans 15 amino acids. CDR1 is SGHAT, CDR2 FQDESV, per germline (reference sequence). V shed 6 bases and J shed 3 bases, with 15 bases lying between them. CDR3 in amino acids: CASRGSGTVYNEQFF. For the CDR3, the DNA is TGTGCCAGCAGGGGTTCCGGGACGGTCTACAATGAGCAGTTCTTC.

V usage is TRBV6-1 and J usage is TRBJ1-6, with D perhaps matching TRBD1 (5 bases). Per germline, CDR1 MNHNS and CDR2 SASEGT. V lost 7 bases, J lost 9 bases, and 19 bases lay in between. The length of the CDR3 is 15 residues. CDR3 sequence: CASKGTTLGTSPLHF. The DNA for the CDR3 is TGTGCCAGCAAAGGGACGACCCTAGGCACTTCACCCCTCCACTTT.

The chain's CDR3 is CASSSGSQETQYF. The DNA of the CDR3 is TGCGCCAGCAGCTCCGGGTCTCAAGAGACCCAGTACTTC. V gene TRBV5-1 combines with J gene TRBJ2-5, with D hard to call. The CDR3 has 13 amino acids. The germline V and J ends were trimmed by 3 bases and 2 bases, with 8 bases remaining between them. Germline V CDR1 and CDR2: SGHRS, YFSETQ.

The V gene is TRBV30, the J gene TRBJ2-1, with 11 bases lining up with TRBD2. Germline V CDR1 and CDR2: GTSNPN, SVGIG (reference sequence). CDR3 length equals 14 residues. Trimming at V came to 5 bases and at J to 8 bases, leaving 8 bases not matched to a gene. The CDR3 coding sequence is TGTGCCTGGTATCCTAGCGGGGGGAAGGATGAGCAGTTCTTC. As protein: CAWYPSGGKDEQFF. Full variable domain (remainder filled in from reference TRBV30 and TRBJ2-1): SQTIHQWPATLVQPVGSPLSLECTVEGTSNPNLYWYRQAAGRGLQLLFYSVGIGQISSEVPQNLSASRPQDRQFILSSKKLLLSDSGFYLCAWYPSGGKDEQFFGPGTRLTVL.

A note on this clonotype: A much larger clonotype is one base distant, so this may be a read error. The chain is built from TRBV12-3 or TRBV12-4 and TRBJ1-5; D gene uncertain. This CDR3 has 12 residues. The CDR3 sequence: CDSRVGFQPQHF. The CDR3, as DNA: TGTGACAGCCGAGTGGGTTTTCAGCCCCAGCATTTT.